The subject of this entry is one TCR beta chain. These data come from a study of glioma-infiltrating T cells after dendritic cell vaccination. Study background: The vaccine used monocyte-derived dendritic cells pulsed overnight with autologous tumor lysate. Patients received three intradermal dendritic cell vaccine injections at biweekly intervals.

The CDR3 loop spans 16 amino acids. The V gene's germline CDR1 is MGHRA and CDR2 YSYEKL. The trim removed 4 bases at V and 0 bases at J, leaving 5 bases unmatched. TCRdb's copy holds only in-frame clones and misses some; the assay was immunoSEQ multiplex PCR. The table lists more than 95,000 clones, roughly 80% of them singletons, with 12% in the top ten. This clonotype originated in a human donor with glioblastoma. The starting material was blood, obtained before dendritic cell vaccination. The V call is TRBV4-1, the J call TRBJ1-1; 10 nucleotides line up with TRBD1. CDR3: CASSPGTGVMNTEAFF. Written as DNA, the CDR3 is TGCGCCAGCAGCCCCGGGACAGGGGTCATGAACACTGAAGCTTTCTTT.